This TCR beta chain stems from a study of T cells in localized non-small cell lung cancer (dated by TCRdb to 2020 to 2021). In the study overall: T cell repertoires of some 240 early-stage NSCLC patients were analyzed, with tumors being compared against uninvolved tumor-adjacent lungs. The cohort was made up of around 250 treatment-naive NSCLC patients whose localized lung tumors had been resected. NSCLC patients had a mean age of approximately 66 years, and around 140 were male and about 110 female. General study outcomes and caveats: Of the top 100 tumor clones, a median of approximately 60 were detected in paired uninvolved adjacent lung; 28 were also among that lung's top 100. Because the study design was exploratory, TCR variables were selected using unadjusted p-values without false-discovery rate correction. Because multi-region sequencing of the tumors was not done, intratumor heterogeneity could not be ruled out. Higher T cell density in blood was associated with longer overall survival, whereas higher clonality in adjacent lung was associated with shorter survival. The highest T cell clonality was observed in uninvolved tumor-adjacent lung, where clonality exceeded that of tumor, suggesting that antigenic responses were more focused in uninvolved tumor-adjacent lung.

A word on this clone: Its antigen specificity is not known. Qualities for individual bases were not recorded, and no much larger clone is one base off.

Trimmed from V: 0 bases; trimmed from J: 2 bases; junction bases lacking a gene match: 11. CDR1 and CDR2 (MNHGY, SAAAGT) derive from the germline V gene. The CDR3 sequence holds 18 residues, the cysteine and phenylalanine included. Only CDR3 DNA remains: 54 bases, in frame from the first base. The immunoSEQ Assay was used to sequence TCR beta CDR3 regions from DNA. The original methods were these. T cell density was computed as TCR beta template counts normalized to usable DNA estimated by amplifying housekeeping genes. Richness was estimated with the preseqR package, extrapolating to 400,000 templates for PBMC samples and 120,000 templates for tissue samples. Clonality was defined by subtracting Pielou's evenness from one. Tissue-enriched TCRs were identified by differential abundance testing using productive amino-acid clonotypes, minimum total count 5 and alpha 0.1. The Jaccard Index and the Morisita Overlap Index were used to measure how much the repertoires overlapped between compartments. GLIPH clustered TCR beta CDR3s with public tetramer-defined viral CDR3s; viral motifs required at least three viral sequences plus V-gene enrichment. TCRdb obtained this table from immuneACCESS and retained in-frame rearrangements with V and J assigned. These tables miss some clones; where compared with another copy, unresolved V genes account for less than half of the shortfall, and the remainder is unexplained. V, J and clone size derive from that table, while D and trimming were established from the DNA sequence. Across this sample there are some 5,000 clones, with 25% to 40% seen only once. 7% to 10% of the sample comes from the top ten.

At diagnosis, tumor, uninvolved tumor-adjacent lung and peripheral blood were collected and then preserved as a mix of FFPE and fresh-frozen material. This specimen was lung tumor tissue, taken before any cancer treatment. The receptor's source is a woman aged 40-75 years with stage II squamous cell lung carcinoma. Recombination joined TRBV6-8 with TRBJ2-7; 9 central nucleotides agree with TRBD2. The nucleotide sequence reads TGTGCCAGCAGTTACTCTGGCGGGAGGGGGATCGGGGCCTACGAGCAGTACTTC. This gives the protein CASSYSGGRGIGAYEQYF.